The 24 T cell receptor beta chains in this list originate from one sample, sequenced in a study of cytomegalovirus exposure and HLA in healthy donors (TCRdb year 2017). The library came from the immunoSEQ multiplex PCR assay. The multiplex PCR relied on a mix of 60 forward primers for TCR Vbeta segments and 13 reverse primers for TCR Jbeta segments. TCRdb obtained this table from immuneACCESS and retained in-frame rearrangements with V and J assigned. These tables miss some clones; where compared with another copy, unresolved V genes account for less than half of the shortfall, and the remainder is unexplained. Recorded for this sample are about 69,000 clones; under 80% of them occurred a single time. The ten most abundant clones make up 12% to 15% of the sample. Source material: PBMCs. The receptors come from a male donor in good health and CMV-seropositive.

The chain couples TRBV5-1 to TRBJ1-1, with D maybe TRBD1 (5 bases). The V end lost 4 bases, the J end lost 1 base, and 8 bases lay between the germline ends. CDR1 and CDR2 (germline): SGHRS, YFSETQ. The length of the CDR3 is 13 residues. This CDR3 reads CASSTGQNTEAFF. The CDR3 coding sequence is TGCGCCAGCAGCACAGGACAGAACACTGAAGCTTTCTTT.

V usage is TRBV2 and J usage is TRBJ2-5; a weak D match, TRBD1 (7 bases). V lost 6 bases and J 4 bases, leaving 15 bases between the germline ends. Germline CDR1 and CDR2: SNHLY and FYNNEI. This CDR3 contains 14 residues. The CDR3 region has the DNA TGTGCCAGCAGGTCCTCAGGGGGGTCAGAGACCCAGTACTTC. Protein sequence: CASRSSGGSETQYF.

J is TRBJ2-2 and V is TRBV27, with D possibly being TRBD1 (5 bases). V was clipped by 3 bases and J by 10 bases, with 12 bases between them. CDR1 is MNHEY, CDR2 SMNVEV, per germline (reference sequence). This CDR3 is built from 13 residues. The CDR3 nucleotides read TGTGCCAGCAGTTTGCAGGGTGGTTTGGAGCTGTTTTTT. Translating gives CASSLQGGLELFF.

This clone was counted between two and nine times. This chain connects TRBV7-2 to TRBJ2-7; TRBD1 matches 8 bases. The CDR3 has 15 residues. Germline loops: CDR1 SGHTA, CDR2 FQGNSA. V lost 1 base, J lost 9 bases, and 11 bases stayed unmatched. CDR3 residues: CASSLVAQGARRQYF. For the CDR3, the DNA is TGTGCCAGCAGCTTAGTGGCCCAGGGGGCGCGACGGCAGTACTTC.

The chain has TRBV4-2 and TRBJ2-7, with D perhaps TRBD2 (6 bases). Looked up from germline, CDR1 is LGHNA and CDR2 is YNFKEQ. This CDR3 is built from 15 residues. V was cut by 3 bases and J by 6 bases, with 18 bases left in between. The CDR3 loop is CASSQTRTGRGEQYF. The CDR3 region has the DNA TGTGCCAGCAGCCAGACTCGAACCGGGAGAGGCGAGCAGTACTTC.

The chain recombines TRBV21-1 with TRBJ1-4; the table's D call, TRBD1, was not checked against the DNA. TRBV21-1 is a pseudogene locus. There are 13 residues in the CDR3. The CDR3 nucleotides are TGTGCCAGCAGCACACATCCCAATGAAAAACTGTTTTTT. Protein product: CASSTHPNEKLFF.

The rearrangement joins TRBV9 to TRBJ2-7; 11 bases line up with TRBD2. Germline V gene sequence: CDR1 SGDLS, CDR2 YYNGEE. The CDR3 covers 16 residues. V shed 2 bases, J shed 3 bases, and the junction held 7 bases outside the gene matches. The CDR3 spells CASSVPLAGAYYEQYF. CDR3 nucleotide sequence: TGTGCCAGCAGCGTTCCACTAGCGGGGGCTTACTACGAGCAGTACTTC.

The rearrangement links TRBV5-1 to TRBJ2-4, with TRBD2 matching 13 bases. The CDR3 contains 19 residues. Germline loops: CDR1 SGHRS, CDR2 YFSETQ. The ends lost 0 bases at V and 8 bases at J; junction bases unmatched: 14. CDR3 DNA: TGCGCCAGCAGCTTGGAATTCGTTCGGACTAGCGGGAGTGGAGACATTCAGTACTTC. Translation: CASSLEFVRTSGSGDIQYF. Together with reference TRBV5-1 and TRBJ2-4, the CDR3 gives the full variable domain: KAGVTQTPRYLIKTRGQQVTLSCSPISGHRSVSWYQQTPGQGLQFLFEYFSETQRNKGNFPGRFSGRQFSNSRSEMNVSTLELGDSALYLCASSLEFVRTSGSGDIQYFGAGTRLSVL.

The chain is built from TRBV30 and TRBJ1-5; 11 bases are a match to TRBD1. CDR3 length: 14 amino acids. V shed 4 bases, J shed 6 bases, and the junction held 5 bases outside the gene matches. Germline V CDR1 and CDR2: GTSNPN, SVGIG (reference sequence). The CDR3 spells CAWKDRGLSQPQHF. In DNA form, the CDR3 reads TGTGCCTGGAAGGACAGGGGGCTAAGTCAGCCCCAGCATTTT. Filled out from reference TRBV30 and TRBJ1-5, the complete variable domain reads SQTIHQWPATLVQPVGSPLSLECTVEGTSNPNLYWYRQAAGRGLQLLFYSVGIGQISSEVPQNLSASRPQDRQFILSSKKLLLSDSGFYLCAWKDRGLSQPQHFGDGTRLSIL.

The rearrangement joins TRBV28 to TRBJ2-7; 8 bases fit TRBD2. The CDR3 runs 14 residues. Germline CDR1 MDHEN, CDR2 SYDVKM. After removal of 6 bases from V and 4 bases from J, the junction contained 8 bases not matched to a gene. CDR3 sequence reads: CASRGTRELYEQYF. DNA for the CDR3: TGTGCCAGCAGAGGGACTAGGGAGTTATACGAGCAGTACTTC.

The chain is built from TRBV11-2 and TRBJ1-2; D is unresolved. CDR1 and CDR2 from the germline V gene are SGHAT and FQNNGV. V lost 1 base to trimming and J lost 4 bases, with 13 bases between them. The CDR3 runs 15 residues. In nucleotides, the CDR3 is TGTGCCAGCAGCTTAGGGCGGAGTGTAGGCTATGGCTACACCTTC. Its translation is CASSLGRSVGYGYTF.

The V gene is TRBV30, the J gene TRBJ2-5; possible D gene TRBD2, 5 bases. CDR1 is GTSNPN, CDR2 SVGIG, per germline (reference sequence). The length of the CDR3 is 14 residues. The V end lost 2 bases, the J end lost 3 bases, and 13 bases lay between the germline ends. CDR3 amino acids: CAWSRGFDKETQYF. The CDR3 DNA reads as TGTGCCTGGAGTCGGGGATTTGACAAAGAGACCCAGTACTTC.

The chain links TRBV4-1 to TRBJ2-1; TRBD2 matches 12 bases. The CDR3 spans 18 residues. V dropped 5 bases and J dropped 3; count of bases not matched to a gene: 11. Germline-derived CDR1 and CDR2 are MGHRA and YSYEKL. The CDR3, as DNA: TGCGCCAGCAGCTCCCGGTCACTAGCGGGAGGTGTCTACAATGAGCAGTTCTTC. Its protein is CASSSRSLAGGVYNEQFF.

This clone was counted between two and nine times. This chain joins TRBV9 and TRBJ2-3; D not certain. V lost 0 bases and J 4 bases, leaving 9 bases between the germline ends. In germline, CDR1 is SGDLS, CDR2 YYNGEE. The CDR3 is 14 amino acids. CDR3 protein: CASSVGLVADTQYF. The CDR3 DNA is TGTGCCAGCAGCGTAGGGCTAGTCGCAGATACGCAGTATTTT. Full variable domain (missing parts from reference TRBV9 and TRBJ2-3): DSGVTQTPKHLITATGQRVTLRCSPRSGDLSVYWYQQSLDQGLQFLIQYYNGEERAKGNILERFSAQQFPDLHSELNLSSLELGDSALYFCASSVGLVADTQYFGPGTRLTVL.

In this sample, this clone turned up once. The V call is TRBV23-1, the J call TRBJ1-1; no clear D gene. TRBV23-1 is noted as an ORF with a role that remains uncertain. The CDR3 contains 13 residues. V was clipped by 3 bases and J by 7 bases, with 12 bases between them. CDR3 protein: CASSQPGRDEAFF. In DNA form, the CDR3 reads TGCGCCAGCAGTCAGCCGGGTAGAGATGAAGCTTTCTTT.

Judged by abundance, this clone is large. The sample carries other DNA sequences with the same CDR3. This rearrangement joins TRBV30 to TRBJ1-1; D is unclear. The CDR3 covers 13 residues. CDR1 GTSNPN and CDR2 SVGIG come from the germline V gene (reference sequence). V dropped 0 bases and J dropped 3 bases, with 8 bases sitting between them. The CDR3 DNA reads as TGTGCCTGGAGTGTCTCGCAGGACACTGAAGCTTTCTTT. It specifies CAWSVSQDTEAFF.

This clone came up once. The V and J genes are TRBV9 and TRBJ2-3, with a weak D call TRBD2 (6 bases). CDR1 SGDLS and CDR2 YYNGEE come from the germline V gene. V gave up 0 bases and J gave up 5 bases, with 16 bases separating them. The CDR3 is 16 residues long. The CDR3 reads CASSVAPSGSQDTQYF. The CDR3 DNA reads TGTGCCAGCAGCGTAGCGCCCAGCGGGTCGCAAGATACGCAGTATTTT.

This sequence joins TRBV7-9 and TRBJ2-7; unclear D gene. The ends were cut back, 1 base at V and 7 bases at J, with 5 bases in the middle. This CDR3 region has 11 residues. CDR1 is SEHNR and CDR2 is FQNEAQ in the germline V gene (reference sequence). The CDR3 nucleotides read TGTGCCAGCAGCTTAGTCGGTGAGCAGTACTTC. Translating it yields CASSLVGEQYF.

The rearrangement joins TRBV12-5 to TRBJ2-7; no clear D gene. The CDR3 is made up of 14 amino acids. In germline, CDR1 is LGHNT, CDR2 FRNRAP. V shed 0 bases and J shed 3 bases, with 9 bases lying between them. CDR3 DNA sequence: TGTGCTAGTGGTTTGGTCCCCTCGGTCTACGAGCAGTACTTC. This codes for CASGLVPSVYEQYF.

In its sample, this clone was seen once. The chain has TRBV30 and TRBJ2-5; D possibly corresponds to TRBD2 (5 bases). The J call may be faulty, since TRBJ2-7 better matches the DNA end. CDR1 GTSNPN and CDR2 SVGIG come from the germline V gene (reference sequence). The CDR3 length is 12 residues. The CDR3 coding sequence is TGTGCCTGGAGAGGGAGTACTTACGAGCAGTACTTC. Translation: CAWRGSTYEQYF.

In its sample, this clone was seen a few times. The CDR3: CASSYAGGYEQFF. CDR3 nucleotides: TGTGCCAGCAGTTACGCGGGGGGTTATGAGCAGTTCTTC. The V and J genes are TRBV27 and TRBJ2-1; 8 nucleotides agree with TRBD2. The junction had 4 bases not matched to a gene; V was cut back by 4 bases and J by 8 bases. This CDR3 has 13 amino acids. The germline V gene encodes CDR1 MNHEY and CDR2 SMNVEV (reference sequence).

The V gene is TRBV14, the J gene TRBJ2-4; TRBD1 matches 7 bases. This CDR3 is 14 amino acids long. Germline CDR1 and CDR2: SGHDN and FVKESK. V was clipped by 4 bases and J by 5 bases; unmatched bases: 5. CDR3 coding DNA: TGTGCCAGCAGCCGCTATGGACAGGAAAACATTCAGTACTTC. Translated: CASSRYGQENIQYF.

Remarks on this clone: The same CDR3 can be traced to other DNA sequences in this sample. CDR3 residues: CASSYRDRGTEAFF. The CDR3 nucleotides are TGCGCCAGCAGCTACCGGGACAGGGGGACTGAAGCTTTCTTT. The chain carries TRBV5-1 and TRBJ1-1; 11 bases match TRBD1. V shed 3 bases and J 5 bases; nucleotides not matched to a gene: 3. Per germline, CDR1 SGHRS and CDR2 YFSETQ. The CDR3 is 14 amino acids.

This clone was detected only a few times. The rearrangement joins TRBV19 to TRBJ1-5, with 10 positions matching TRBD1. Germline CDR1 reads LNHDA; CDR2 reads SQIVND (reference sequence). This CDR3 is built from 15 residues. V shed 6 bases, J shed 1 base, and the junction held 3 bases outside the gene matches. CDR3 loop: CASSKGQGSNQPQHF. CDR3 coding DNA: TGTGCCAGTAGCAAGGGACAGGGGAGCAATCAGCCCCAGCATTTT.